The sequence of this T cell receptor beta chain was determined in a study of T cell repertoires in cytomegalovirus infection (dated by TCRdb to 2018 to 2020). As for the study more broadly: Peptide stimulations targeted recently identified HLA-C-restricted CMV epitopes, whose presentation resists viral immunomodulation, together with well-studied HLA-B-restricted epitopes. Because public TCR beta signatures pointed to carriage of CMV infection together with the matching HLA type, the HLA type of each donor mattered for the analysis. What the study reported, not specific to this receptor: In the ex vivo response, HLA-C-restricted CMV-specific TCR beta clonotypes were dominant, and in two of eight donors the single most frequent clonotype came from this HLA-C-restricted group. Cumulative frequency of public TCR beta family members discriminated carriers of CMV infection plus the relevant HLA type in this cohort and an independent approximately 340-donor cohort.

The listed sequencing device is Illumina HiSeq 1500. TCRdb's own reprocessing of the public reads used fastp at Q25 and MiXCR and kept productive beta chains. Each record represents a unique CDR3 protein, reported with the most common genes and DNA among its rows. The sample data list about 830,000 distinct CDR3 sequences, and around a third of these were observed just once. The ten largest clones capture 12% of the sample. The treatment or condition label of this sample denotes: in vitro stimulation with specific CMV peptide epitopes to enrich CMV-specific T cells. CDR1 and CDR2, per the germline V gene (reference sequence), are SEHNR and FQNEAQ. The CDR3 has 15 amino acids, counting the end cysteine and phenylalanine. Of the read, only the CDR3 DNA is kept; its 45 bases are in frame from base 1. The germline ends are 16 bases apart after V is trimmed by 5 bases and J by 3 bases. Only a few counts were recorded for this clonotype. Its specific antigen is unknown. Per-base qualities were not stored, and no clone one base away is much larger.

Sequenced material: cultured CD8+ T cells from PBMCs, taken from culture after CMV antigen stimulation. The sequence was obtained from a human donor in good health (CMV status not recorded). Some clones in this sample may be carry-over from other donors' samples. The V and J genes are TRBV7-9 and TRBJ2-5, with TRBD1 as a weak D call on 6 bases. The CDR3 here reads CASSGRQVTKETQYF. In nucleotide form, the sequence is TGTGCCAGCAGCGGACGACAGGTCACGAAAGAGACCCAGTACTTC.